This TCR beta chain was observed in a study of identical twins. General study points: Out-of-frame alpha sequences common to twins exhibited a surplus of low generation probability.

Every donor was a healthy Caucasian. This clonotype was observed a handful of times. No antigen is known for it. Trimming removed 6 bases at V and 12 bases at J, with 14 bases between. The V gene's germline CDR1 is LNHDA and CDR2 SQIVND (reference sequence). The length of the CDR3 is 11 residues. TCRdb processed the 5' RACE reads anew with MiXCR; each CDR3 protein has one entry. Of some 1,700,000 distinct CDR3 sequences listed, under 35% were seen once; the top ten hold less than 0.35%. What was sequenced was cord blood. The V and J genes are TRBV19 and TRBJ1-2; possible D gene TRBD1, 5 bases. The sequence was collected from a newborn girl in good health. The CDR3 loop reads CASRDIYGHTF. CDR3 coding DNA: TGTGCCAGTAGGGACATATACGGCCACACCTTC.